This TCR beta chain appears in the sequencing data of a study of blood T cell repertoires in COVID-19. Study as a whole: Donors in the United States, Italy and Spain gave samples during acute or convalescent COVID-19.

Assay used: immunoSEQ multiplex PCR; TCRdb lists only in-frame clones, some missing. Of around 300,000 clones detected, roughly 90% appear once; the ten largest clones hold around 0.9%. Trimming stripped 8 bases from V and 6 bases from J, with 17 bases between. The CDR3 length is 14 residues. Germline V lookup: CDR1 MDHEN, CDR2 SYDVKM. Donors were grouped by their self-reported clinical history. The gene calls are TRBV28 and TRBJ1-5; maybe TRBD1 (6 bases). The sequencing sample was made of PBMCs or T cells enriched from blood (not recorded which). This clonotype was obtained from a woman in her 30s who had recovered from COVID-19. CDR3 residues: CASHRGGAPQPQHF. In nucleotides, the CDR3 is TGTGCCAGCCACCGGGGGGGGGCACCTCAGCCCCAGCATTTT.